This T cell receptor beta chain was recorded in a study of T cell responses to AZD1222 COVID-19 vaccine. The CDR3 is 13 residues long. Germline CDR1 LNHDA, CDR2 SQIVND (reference sequence). V lost 1 base to trimming and J lost 7 bases, with 10 bases between them. Measured with immunoSEQ multiplex PCR; TCRdb has only the in-frame clones, and not every one. The repertoire holds tens of thousands of clones, with less than 90% as singletons. The receptor comes from an adult in good health. The chain employs TRBV19 and TRBJ1-2, with D possibly TRBD1 on 6 matching bases. Sequences were derived from peripheral blood, sampled on day 0 of AZD1222 vaccination. CDR3 nucleotides: TGTGCCAGTAGTATAGTCAGGGGCTCTGGCTACACCTTC. Translation: CASSIVRGSGYTF.